This T cell receptor beta chain was recovered during a study of cytomegalovirus exposure and HLA in healthy donors. Study-level results: In an earlier analysis, productive rearrangement rates for most beta V segments clustered near 87% or 30%.

Comment on this clone: The antigen is undetermined. Other DNA sequences from this sample encode an identical CDR3 as well.

PCR amplification relied on 60 Vbeta primers (plus 13 Jbeta primers). Profiled with immunoSEQ multiplex PCR; TCRdb holds only in-frame clones, not every one. The profile shows some 220,000 clones, just over 75% of them singletons. The CDR3 consists of 13 residues. Trimming left V 6 bases short and J 2 bases short, with 8 bases between. The germline V gene encodes CDR1 SEHNR and CDR2 FQNEAQ (reference sequence). This chain uses TRBV7-9 with TRBJ1-5, with D possibly TRBD1 on 6 matching bases. The source material was PBMCs. The sequence was collected from a woman aged 60-75 years in good health and CMV-seropositive. The CDR3, as DNA: TGTGCCAGCAGTCGACAGGGCAATCAGCCCCAGCATTTT. Protein: CASSRQGNQPQHF.